This T cell receptor (beta chain) was profiled in a study of CD8 T cells in Susac syndrome. With random hexamers, roughly 0.45 to 1 ug RNA was reverse transcribed. Across 54 Vbeta and 13 Jbeta, immunoSEQ multiplex PCR amplified TCR beta CDR3. TCRdb reprocessed the immunoSEQ multiplex PCR reads via MiXCR and lists one record per CDR3 protein. This sample has about 280,000 distinct CDR3 sequences, with around 84% found just once. The CDR3 covers 10 residues. V was clipped by 8 bases and J by 8 bases, with 9 bases between them. The V gene's germline CDR1 is SNHLY and CDR2 FYNNEI. The sequenced target, TCR beta, came from blood CD8+ and CD4+ T cells.

This receptor was identified in a human donor with multiple sclerosis. The J gene is TRBJ1-2, the V gene TRBV2, with no clear D. The sample consisted of CD8+ T cells from PBMCs. CDR3 sequence: CASSLNGYTF. The CDR3, as DNA: TGTGCCAGCTCTTTAAACGGCTACACCTTC.